This section outlines one TCR beta chain sequence together with its context. This specimen belongs to a study of blood T cell repertoires in COVID-19. Whole-study context: The United States, Italy and Spain provided the acute and convalescent COVID-19 samples. T cells, B-cell-depleted T cells, or PBMCs supplied cDNA or gDNA.

Authors' processing steps: Amplifying reference gene primers gave estimates of nucleated cell counts. Method: immunoSEQ multiplex PCR; TCRdb's copy keeps in-frame clones and lacks some. Clone size and the V and J calls come from that table; the DNA yielded D and trimming. Found here are about 40,000 clones, around four fifths of them singletons; the top ten hold under 6%. Sequencing input: peripheral blood. The sequence was obtained from a man between 45 and 60 years old with active COVID-19.

CDR3 loop: CASSLGAGGGYNEQFF. The CDR3 DNA sequence: TGTGCCAGCAGCTTAGGGGCCGGGGGGGGTTACAATGAGCAGTTCTTC. The chain employs TRBV7-8 and TRBJ2-1; 8 bases match TRBD2. Trimming removed 1 base from V and 4 bases from J; junction bases left unmatched: 6. The CDR3 is 16 residues long. CDR1 and CDR2 (germline): SGHVS, FQNEAQ. Together with reference TRBV7-8 and TRBJ2-1, the CDR3 gives the full variable domain: GAGVSQSPRYKVAKRGQDVALRCDPISGHVSLFWYQQALGQGPEFLTYFQNEAQLDKSGLPSDRFFAERPEGSVSTLKIQRTQQEDSAVYLCASSLGAGGGYNEQFFGPGTRLTVL.